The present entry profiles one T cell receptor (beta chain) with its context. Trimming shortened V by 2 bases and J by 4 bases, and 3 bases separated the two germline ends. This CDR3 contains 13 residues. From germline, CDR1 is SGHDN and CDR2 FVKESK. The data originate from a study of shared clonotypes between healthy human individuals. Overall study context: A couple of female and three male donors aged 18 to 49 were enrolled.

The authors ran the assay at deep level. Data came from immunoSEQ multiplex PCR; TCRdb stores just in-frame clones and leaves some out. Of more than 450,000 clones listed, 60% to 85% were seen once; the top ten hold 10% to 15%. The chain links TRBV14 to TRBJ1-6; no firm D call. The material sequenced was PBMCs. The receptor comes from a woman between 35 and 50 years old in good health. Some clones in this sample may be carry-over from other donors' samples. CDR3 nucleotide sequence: TGTGCCAGCAGCCAAACTTATAATTCACCCCTCCACTTT. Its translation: CASSQTYNSPLHF.